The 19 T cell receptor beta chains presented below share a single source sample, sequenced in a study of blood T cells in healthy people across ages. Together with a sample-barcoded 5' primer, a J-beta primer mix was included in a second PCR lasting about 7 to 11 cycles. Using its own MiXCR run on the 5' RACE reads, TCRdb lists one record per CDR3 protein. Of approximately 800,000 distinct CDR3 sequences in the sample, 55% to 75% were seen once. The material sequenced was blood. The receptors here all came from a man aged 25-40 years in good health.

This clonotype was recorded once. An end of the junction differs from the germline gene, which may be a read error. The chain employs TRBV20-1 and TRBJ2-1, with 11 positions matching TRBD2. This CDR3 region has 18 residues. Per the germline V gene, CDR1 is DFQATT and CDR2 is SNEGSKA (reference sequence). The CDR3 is CSVRDVGASGRRMGEQFF. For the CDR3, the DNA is TGCAGTGTTAGAGATGTGGGGGCTAGCGGGAGGAGAATGGGTGAGCAGTTCTTC.

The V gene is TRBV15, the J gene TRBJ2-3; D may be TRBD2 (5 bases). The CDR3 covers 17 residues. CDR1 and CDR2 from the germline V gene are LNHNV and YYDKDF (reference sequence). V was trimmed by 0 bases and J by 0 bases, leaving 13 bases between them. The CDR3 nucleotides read TGTGCCACCAGCAGAGATCCCAGACTACTAAGCACAGATACGCAGTATTTT. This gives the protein CATSRDPRLLSTDTQYF.

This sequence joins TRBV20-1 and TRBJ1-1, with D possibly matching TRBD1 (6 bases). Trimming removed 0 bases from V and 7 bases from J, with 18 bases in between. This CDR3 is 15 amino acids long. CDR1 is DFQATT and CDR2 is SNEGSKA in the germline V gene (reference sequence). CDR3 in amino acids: CSAREGGRGDLEAFF. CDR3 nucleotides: TGCAGTGCTAGAGAGGGAGGCAGGGGTGACCTTGAAGCTTTCTTT.

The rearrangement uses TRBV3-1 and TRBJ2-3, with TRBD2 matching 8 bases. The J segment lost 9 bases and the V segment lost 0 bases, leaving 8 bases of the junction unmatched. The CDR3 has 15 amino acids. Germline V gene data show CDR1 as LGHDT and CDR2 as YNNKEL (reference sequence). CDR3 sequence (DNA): TGTGCCAGCAGCCAAGACGGACTAGCAAGTGGCACGCAGTATTTT. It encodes CASSQDGLASGTQYF.

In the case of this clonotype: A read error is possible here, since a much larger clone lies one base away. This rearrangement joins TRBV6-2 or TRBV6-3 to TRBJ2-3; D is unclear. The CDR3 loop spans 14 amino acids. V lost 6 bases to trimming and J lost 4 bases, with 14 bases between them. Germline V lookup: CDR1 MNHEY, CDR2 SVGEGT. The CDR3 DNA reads TGTGCCAGCAGCTCCGGGTTGAGCTCAGATACGCAGTATTTT. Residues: CASSSGLSSDTQYF.

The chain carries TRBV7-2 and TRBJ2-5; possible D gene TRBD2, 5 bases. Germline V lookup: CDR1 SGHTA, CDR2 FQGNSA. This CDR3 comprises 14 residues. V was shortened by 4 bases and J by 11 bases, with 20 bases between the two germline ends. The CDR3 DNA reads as TGTGCCAGCAGCTCAACCGGGCCCCTGAGGGAGCAGTACTTC. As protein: CASSSTGPLREQYF.

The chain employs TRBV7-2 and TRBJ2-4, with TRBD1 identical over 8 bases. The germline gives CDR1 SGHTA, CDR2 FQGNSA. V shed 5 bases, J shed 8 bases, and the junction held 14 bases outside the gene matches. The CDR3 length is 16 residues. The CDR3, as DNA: TGTGCCAGCAGCAAGACAGGGGCCGACCTTTTGGACATTCAGTACTTC. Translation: CASSKTGADLLDIQYF.

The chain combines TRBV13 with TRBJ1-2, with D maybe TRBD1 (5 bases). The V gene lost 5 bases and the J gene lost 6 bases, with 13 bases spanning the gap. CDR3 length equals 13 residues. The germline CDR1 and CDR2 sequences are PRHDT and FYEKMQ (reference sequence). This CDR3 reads CASSRSRVDGYTF. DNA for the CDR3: TGTGCCAGCAGCCGCTCCAGGGTCGATGGCTACACCTTC.

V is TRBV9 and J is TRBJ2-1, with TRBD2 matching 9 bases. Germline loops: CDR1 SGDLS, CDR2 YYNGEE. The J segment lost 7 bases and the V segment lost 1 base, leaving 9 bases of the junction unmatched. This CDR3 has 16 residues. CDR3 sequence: CASSVSGGRAFNEQFF. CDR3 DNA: TGTGCCAGCAGCGTAAGCGGCGGGAGGGCCTTTAATGAGCAGTTCTTC.

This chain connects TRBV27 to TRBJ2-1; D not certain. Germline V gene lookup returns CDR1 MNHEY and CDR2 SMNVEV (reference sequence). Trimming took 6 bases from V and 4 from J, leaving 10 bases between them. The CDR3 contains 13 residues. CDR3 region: CASRSTNYNEQFF. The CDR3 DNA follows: TGTGCCAGCAGGTCGACAAATTACAATGAGCAGTTCTTC.

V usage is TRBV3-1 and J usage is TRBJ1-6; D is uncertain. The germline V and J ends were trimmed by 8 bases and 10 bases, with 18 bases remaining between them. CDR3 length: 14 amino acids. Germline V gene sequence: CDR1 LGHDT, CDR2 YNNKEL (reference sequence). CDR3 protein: CASSTGLRRSPLHF. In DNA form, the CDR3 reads TGTGCCAGCTCAACCGGACTCCGCAGGTCACCCCTCCACTTT. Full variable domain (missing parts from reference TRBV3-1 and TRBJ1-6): DTAVSQTPKYLVTQMGNDKSIKCEQNLGHDTMYWYKQDSKKFLKIMFSYNNKELIINETVPNRFSPKSPDKAHLNLHINSLELGDSAVYFCASSTGLRRSPLHFGNGTRLTVT.

In nucleotides, the CDR3 is TGTGCCATCTCACCGTCCCCCTACGAGCAGTACTTC. It is translated as CAISPSPYEQYF. The chain recombines TRBV10-3 with TRBJ2-7; D unclear. Germline lookup yields CDR1 ENHRY and CDR2 SYGVKD. CDR3 length equals 12 residues. Trimming shortened V by 8 bases and J by 2 bases, and 10 bases separated the two germline ends.

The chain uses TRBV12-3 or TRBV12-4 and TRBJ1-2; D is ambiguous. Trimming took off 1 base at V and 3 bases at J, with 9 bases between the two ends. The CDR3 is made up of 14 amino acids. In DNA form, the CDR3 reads TGTGCCAGCAGTTTAGACCTGAAGGACTATGGCTACACCTTC. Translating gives CASSLDLKDYGYTF.

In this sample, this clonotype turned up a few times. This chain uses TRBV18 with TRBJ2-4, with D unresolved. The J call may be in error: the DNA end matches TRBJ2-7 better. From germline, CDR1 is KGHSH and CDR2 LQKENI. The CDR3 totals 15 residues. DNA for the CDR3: TGTGCCAGCTCACCACCCTCGCTATTGAGGTCCGAGCAGTACTTC. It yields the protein CASSPPSLLRSEQYF.

CDR3 coding DNA: TGTGCCAGCAGCTTAGCACGGGGTCGAGTCTCCTACGAGCAGTACTTC. This sequence encodes CASSLARGRVSYEQYF. V gene TRBV7-2 combines with J gene TRBJ2-7, with a tentative D call TRBD2 (5 bases). Germline loops: CDR1 SGHTA, CDR2 FQGNSA. V was shortened by 0 bases and J by 0 bases, with 12 bases between the two germline ends. The CDR3 has 16 amino acids.

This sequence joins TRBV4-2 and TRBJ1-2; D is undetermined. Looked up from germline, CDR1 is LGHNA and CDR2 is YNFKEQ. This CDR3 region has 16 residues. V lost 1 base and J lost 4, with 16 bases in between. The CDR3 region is CASSQGLSTGGYGYTF. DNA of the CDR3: TGTGCCAGCAGCCAAGGTCTCTCAACCGGCGGCTATGGCTACACCTTC.

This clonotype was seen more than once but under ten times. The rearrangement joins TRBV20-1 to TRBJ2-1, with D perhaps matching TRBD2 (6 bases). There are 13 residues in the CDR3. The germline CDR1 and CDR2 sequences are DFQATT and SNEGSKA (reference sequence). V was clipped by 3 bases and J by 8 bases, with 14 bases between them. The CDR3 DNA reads TGCAGTGCTAGCGGGAGACGGAGCGATGAGCAGTTCTTC. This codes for CSASGRRSDEQFF.

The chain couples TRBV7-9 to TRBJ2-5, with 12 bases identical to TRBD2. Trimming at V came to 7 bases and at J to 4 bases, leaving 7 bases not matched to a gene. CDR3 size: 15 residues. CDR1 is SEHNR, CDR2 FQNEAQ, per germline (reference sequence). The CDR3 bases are TGTGCCAGCATTATGCTAGCGGGAGGGTTAGAGACCCAGTACTTC. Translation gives CASIMLAGGLETQYF.

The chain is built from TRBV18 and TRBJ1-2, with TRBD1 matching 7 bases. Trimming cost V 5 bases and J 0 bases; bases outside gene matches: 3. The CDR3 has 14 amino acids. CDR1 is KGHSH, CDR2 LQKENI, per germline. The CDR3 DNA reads TGTGCCAGCTCAGGACAGGTCACTAACTATGGCTACACCTTC. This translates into CASSGQVTNYGYTF.